This TCR beta chain was recovered during a study of cytomegalovirus exposure and HLA in healthy donors. General study results and limits: Differences between HLA loci emerged in a later analysis of TCR association rates, with DRB1 most and HLA-C fewest.

Amplification used 60 Vbeta primers and 13 Jbeta primers. Some clones are missing from TCRdb's copy, which holds only in-frame ones; the method was immunoSEQ multiplex PCR. This table has about 110,000 clones, approximately 12% appearing once. Comments on this clone: As yet, its antigen is unknown.

This CDR3 has 16 amino acids. Germline V lookup: CDR1 MNHEY, CDR2 SMNVEV (reference sequence). The V segment lost 5 bases and the J segment 7 bases; nucleotides outside the gene matches: 10. The clonotype originates from a man aged 35-49 years in good health and CMV-seropositive. Sequencing used PBMCs. The chain couples TRBV27 to TRBJ2-3; 12 bases map to TRBD2. CDR3 nucleotide sequence: TGTGCCAGCAGTGGTTTTGGGACTAGCGGGCGTCATACGCAGTATTTT. It specifies CASSGFGTSGRHTQYF.